This TCR beta chain was captured by sequencing in a study of blood T cells in healthy people across ages. Whole-study context: When template switching was applied, about one barcoded beta molecule was captured per two T cells. Study findings and constraints: When set beside aged donors, long-lived donors presented more naive CD4+ cells and higher diversity.

Primers used in a second PCR of about 7 to 12 cycles were a sample-barcoded 5' primer and a J-beta primer mix. Tags on each cDNA molecule came from a template-switch adaptor with 12 random nucleotides. MiXCR was run by TCRdb on the 5' RACE reads, yielding one entry per CDR3 protein. The data contain about 1.7 million distinct CDR3 sequences, 25% to 30% of them seen just once; the ten biggest clones take up 7.7%. The sample holds many counts of this clonotype. What it recognizes is unknown. V was clipped by 6 bases and J by 2 bases, with 13 bases between them. CDR3 length: 14 amino acids. Germline V gene sequence: CDR1 MNHEY, CDR2 SMNVEV (reference sequence). Each donor supplied 7.5 to 10 milliliters of peripheral blood.

Sequenced input: blood. The chain has TRBV27 and TRBJ1-2, with a tentative D call TRBD1 (6 bases). The receptor's source is a woman between 25 and 40 years old in good health. In DNA form, the CDR3 reads TGTGCCAGCAGCAAACACGGACAGAACTATGGCTACACCTTC. Translation: CASSKHGQNYGYTF.